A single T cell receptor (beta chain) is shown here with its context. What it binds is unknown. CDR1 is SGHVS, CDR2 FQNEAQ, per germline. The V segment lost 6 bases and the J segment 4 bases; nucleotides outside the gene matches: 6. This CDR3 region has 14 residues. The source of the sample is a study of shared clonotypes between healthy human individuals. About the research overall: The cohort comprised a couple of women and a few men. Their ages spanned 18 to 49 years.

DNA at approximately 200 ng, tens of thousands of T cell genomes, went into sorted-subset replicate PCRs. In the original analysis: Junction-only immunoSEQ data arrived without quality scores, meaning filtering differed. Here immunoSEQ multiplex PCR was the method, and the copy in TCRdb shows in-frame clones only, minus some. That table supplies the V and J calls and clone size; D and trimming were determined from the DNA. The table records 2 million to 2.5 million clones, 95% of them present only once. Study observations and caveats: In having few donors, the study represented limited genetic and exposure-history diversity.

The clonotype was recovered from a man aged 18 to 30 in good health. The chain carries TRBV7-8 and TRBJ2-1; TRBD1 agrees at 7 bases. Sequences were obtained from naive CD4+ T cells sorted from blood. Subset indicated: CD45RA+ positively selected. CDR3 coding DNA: TGTGCCAGCAGTCAGGGGGTTTTATACAATGAGCAGTTCTTC. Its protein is CASSQGVLYNEQFF.